The present entry profiles one T cell receptor (beta chain) with its context. This clone was observed once. Its antigen is currently not known. Base qualities are missing; no much larger clone stands one base away. TCR beta libraries were generated from genomic DNA with the immunoSEQ kit, following the manufacturer's recommendations. To prepare libraries, a first multiplex PCR with proprietary primers was run, followed by a second PCR that added unique barcodes, and a bead cleanup was done after each round. A kit-provided positive control reaction and a negative control reaction were included in every sample batch. The final libraries underwent checking on an Agilent 4200 TapeStation D1000 ScreenTape, volumetric pooling, and quantification by qPCR. Sequencing ran on an Illumina NextSeq500 with a MidOutput 150-cycle cartridge, using 156 Read1 and 15 Index1 cycles with kit custom primers. The pooled library was loaded at 1.0 pM, and approximately 20% PhiX control was spiked in. For the original study's pipeline: Vendor-processed data were analyzed in R, with a clonotype defined as all T cells sharing the same CDR3 nucleotide sequence. In the clone abundance analyses, frequencies in each sample were normalized to that sample's 10,000 most abundant clones. Public T cell clones, which averaged fewer than five per sample, were removed prior to analysis. Tumor-enriched and baseline blood-enriched clonotypes were defined by at least a 32-fold difference in abundance between compartments. A beta-binomial differential abundance model was used to identify clonotypes that were expanded or contracted between blood time points. The Baroni-Urbani and Buser coefficient was used to measure tumor-blood repertoire similarity, and groups were compared with two-tailed Wilcoxon tests in R. TCRdb mirrors the immuneACCESS table, restricted to in-frame sequences. Some clones are absent from its copies; in checked studies, under half trace to an unresolved V gene, and the reason for the others is unknown. V, J and clone size are those of that table, while D and trimming were read from the DNA. The table for this sample lists roughly 120,000 clones; approximately 78% of them were counted only once. The ten top clones hold approximately 1.9% of the sample.

This record belongs to a study of radiation and T cells in renal cell carcinoma (dated by TCRdb to the early 2020s). For the study in its entirety: Samples came from a clinical trial, in which primary renal cell carcinomas received 15 Gy stereotactic body radiation therapy followed by nephrectomy 4 weeks later. TCR beta sequencing covered approximately 51 samples in total, comprising around 26 tumors and about 27 peripheral blood samples. A total of approximately 3,800,000 unique CDR3 nucleotide sequences, encoding around 2.7 million unique CDR3 amino acid sequences, were found across all 50 or so samples. Points the paper makes about the study in general: Because the trial had a single-armed design, the trial could not examine how radiation dose or scheduling affected the TCR repertoire. An increase in top tumor clonotypes in blood was observed from baseline to 2 weeks post-radiation, followed by contraction by 4 weeks, which was taken to suggest transient expansion of tumor-resident clones. Tracking of blood repertoire dynamics stopped at less than 5 weeks after treatment, with no follow-up past that point. Because no pretreatment tumor biopsies were available, whether clonotypes were present in the tumor at baseline could not be determined.

CDR1 and CDR2 (MNHEY, SMNVEV) derive from the germline V gene (reference sequence). V loses 7 bases of germline sequence and J loses 0 bases, and the interval between the two ends is 19 bases. From the cysteine up to the phenylalanine, the CDR3 has a length of 16 residues. Only the CDR3 DNA stays, 48 bases, in frame from base 1. The time point label corresponds to: blood 2 weeks post-SBRT. Per the publication, the treatment or condition label means: 15 Gy SBRT to primary tumor, nephrectomy 4 weeks later. To follow tumor-enriched clonotypes, peripheral blood was collected serially from radiation-treated patients at baseline and again at 2 weeks and 4 weeks after SBRT. Renal cell carcinoma with clear cell pathology was present in all patients. The QIAamp DNA Blood Mini Kit (Qiagen) was used to prepare genomic DNA for TCR sequencing. Only samples passing all quality control checks were included in the analyses.

The source is a woman aged 55-69 years with renal cell carcinoma. The chain joins TRBV27 to TRBJ2-7, with no confident D gene call. Here the sequenced sample was blood, taken from a patient whose treatment included radiotherapy and nephrectomy. Read as DNA, the sequence is TGTGCCAGCACTACGCGATGGGCGCGGAGCTCCTACGAGCAGTACTTC. Its translation is CASTTRWARSSYEQYF.